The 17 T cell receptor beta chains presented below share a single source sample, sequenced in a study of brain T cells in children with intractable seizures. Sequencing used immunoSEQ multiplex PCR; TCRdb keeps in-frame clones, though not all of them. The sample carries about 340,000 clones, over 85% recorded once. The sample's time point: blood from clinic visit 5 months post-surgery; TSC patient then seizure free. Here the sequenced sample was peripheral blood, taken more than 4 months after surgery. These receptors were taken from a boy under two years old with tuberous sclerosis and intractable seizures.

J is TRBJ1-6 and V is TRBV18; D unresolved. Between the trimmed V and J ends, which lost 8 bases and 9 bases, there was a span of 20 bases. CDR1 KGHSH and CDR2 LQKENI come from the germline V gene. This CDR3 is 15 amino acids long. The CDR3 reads CASHGWEAVGSPLHF. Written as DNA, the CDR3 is TGTGCCAGCCACGGATGGGAAGCAGTAGGTTCACCCCTCCACTTT.

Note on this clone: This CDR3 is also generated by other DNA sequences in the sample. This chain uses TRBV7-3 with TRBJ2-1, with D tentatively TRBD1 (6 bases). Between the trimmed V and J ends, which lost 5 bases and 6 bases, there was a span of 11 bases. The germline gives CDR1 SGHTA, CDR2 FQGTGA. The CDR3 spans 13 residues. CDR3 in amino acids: CASSPTGGNEQFF. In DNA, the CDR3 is TGTGCCAGCAGCCCGACAGGAGGCAATGAGCAGTTCTTC.

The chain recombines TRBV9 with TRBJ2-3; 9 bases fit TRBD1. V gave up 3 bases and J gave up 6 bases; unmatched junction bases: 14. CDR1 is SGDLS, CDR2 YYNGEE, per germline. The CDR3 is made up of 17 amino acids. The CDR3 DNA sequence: TGTGCCAGCAGCGCAGATCCCGGGACAGGGATGCCGGATACGCAGTATTTT. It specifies CASSADPGTGMPDTQYF.

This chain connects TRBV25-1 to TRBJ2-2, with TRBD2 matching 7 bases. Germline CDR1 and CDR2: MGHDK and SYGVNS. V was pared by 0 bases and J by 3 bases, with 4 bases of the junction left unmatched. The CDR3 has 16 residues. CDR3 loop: CASSEYGREYTGELFF. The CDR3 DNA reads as TGTGCCAGCAGTGAATATGGGCGGGAGTACACCGGGGAGCTGTTTTTT.

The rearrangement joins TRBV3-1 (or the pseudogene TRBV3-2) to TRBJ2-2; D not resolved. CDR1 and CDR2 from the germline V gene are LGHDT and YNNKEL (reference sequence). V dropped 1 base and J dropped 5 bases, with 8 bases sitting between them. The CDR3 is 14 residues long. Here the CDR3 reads CASSQVWPTGELFF. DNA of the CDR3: TGTGCCAGCAGCCAAGTCTGGCCGACCGGGGAGCTGTTTTTT.

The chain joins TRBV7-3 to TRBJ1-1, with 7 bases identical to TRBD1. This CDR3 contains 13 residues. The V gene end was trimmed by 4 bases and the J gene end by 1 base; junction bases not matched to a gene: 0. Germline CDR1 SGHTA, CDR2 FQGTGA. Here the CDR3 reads CASSSGGNTEAFF. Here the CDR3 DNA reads TGTGCCAGCAGCTCAGGGGGGAACACTGAAGCTTTCTTT.

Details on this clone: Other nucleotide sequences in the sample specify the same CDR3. The CDR3 here is CASSASGAGNTIYF. DNA for the CDR3: TGTGCCAGCAGCGCCTCGGGGGCTGGAAACACCATATATTTT. The chain uses TRBV9 and TRBJ1-3, with D perhaps TRBD1 (5 bases). This CDR3 has 14 amino acids. The germline CDR1 and CDR2 sequences are SGDLS and YYNGEE. V was trimmed by 3 bases and J by 2 bases, leaving 9 bases between them.

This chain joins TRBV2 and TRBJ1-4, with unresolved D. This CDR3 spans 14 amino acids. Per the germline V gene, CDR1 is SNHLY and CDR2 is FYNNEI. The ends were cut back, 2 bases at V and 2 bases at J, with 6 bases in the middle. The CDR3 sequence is CASSELATNEKLFF. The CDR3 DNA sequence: TGTGCCAGCAGTGAATTGGCGACTAATGAAAAACTGTTTTTT.

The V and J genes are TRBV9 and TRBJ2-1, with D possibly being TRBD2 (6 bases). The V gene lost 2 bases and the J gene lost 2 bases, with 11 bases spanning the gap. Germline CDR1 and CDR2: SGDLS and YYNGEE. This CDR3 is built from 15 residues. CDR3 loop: CASSVSGSPYNEQFF. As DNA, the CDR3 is TGTGCCAGCAGCGTTTCCGGGAGTCCCTACAATGAGCAGTTCTTC.

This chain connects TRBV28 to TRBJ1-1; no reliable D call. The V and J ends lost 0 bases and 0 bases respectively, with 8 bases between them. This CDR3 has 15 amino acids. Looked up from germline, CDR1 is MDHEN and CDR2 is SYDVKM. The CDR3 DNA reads TGTGCCAGCAGTTTATGGGGCGGTTTGAACACTGAAGCTTTCTTT. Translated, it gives CASSLWGGLNTEAFF.

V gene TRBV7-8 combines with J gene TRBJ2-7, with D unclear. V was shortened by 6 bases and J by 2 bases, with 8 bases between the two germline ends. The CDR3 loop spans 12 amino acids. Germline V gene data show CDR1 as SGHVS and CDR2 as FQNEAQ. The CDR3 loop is CASSKDAYEQYF. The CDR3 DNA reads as TGTGCCAGCAGTAAGGACGCCTACGAGCAGTACTTC.

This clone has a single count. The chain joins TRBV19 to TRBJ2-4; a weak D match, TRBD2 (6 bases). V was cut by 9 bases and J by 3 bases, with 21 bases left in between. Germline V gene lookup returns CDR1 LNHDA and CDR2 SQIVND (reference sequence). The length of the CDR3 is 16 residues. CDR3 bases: TGTGCCAGCCGTCCCCGGGGGAGTGTAGACAAAAACATTCAGTACTTC. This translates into CASRPRGSVDKNIQYF.

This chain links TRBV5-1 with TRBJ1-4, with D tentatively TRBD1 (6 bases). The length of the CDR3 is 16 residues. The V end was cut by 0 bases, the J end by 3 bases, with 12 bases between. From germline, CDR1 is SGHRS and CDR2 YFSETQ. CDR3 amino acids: CASSLDRVGSNEKLFF. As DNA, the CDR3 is TGCGCCAGCAGCTTGGACAGGGTGGGTTCTAATGAAAAACTGTTTTTT.

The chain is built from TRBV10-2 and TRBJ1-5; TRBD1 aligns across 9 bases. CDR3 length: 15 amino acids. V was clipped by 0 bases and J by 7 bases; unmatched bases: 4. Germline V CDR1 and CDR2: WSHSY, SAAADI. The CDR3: CASSESGTGLQPQHF. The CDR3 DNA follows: TGCGCCAGCAGTGAGTCGGGGACAGGGTTGCAGCCCCAGCATTTT.

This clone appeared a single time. In nucleotides, the CDR3 is TGTGCCAGCAGCTTAGTTTACGGGACAGGGCAGTTCTTC. Its translation is CASSLVYGTGQFF. The V call is TRBV11-2, the J call TRBJ2-1; 8 nucleotides agree with TRBD1. J was trimmed by 12 bases and V by 1 base; bases with no gene match: 5. CDR3 length: 13 residues. CDR1 and CDR2 (germline): SGHAT, FQNNGV.

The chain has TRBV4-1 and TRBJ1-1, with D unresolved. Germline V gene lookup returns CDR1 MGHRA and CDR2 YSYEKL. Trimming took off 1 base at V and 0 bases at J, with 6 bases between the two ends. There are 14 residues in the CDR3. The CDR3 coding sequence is TGCGCCAGCAGCCAAGGAGCGCTGAACACTGAAGCTTTCTTT. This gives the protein CASSQGALNTEAFF.

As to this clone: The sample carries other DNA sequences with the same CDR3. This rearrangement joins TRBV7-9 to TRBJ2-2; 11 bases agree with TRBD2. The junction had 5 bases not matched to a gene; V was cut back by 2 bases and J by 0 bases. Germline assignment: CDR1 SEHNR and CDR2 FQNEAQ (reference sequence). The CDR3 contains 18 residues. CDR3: CASSLKGTSGTNTGELFF. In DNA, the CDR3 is TGTGCCAGCAGCTTAAAAGGGACTAGCGGAACGAACACCGGGGAGCTGTTTTTT.